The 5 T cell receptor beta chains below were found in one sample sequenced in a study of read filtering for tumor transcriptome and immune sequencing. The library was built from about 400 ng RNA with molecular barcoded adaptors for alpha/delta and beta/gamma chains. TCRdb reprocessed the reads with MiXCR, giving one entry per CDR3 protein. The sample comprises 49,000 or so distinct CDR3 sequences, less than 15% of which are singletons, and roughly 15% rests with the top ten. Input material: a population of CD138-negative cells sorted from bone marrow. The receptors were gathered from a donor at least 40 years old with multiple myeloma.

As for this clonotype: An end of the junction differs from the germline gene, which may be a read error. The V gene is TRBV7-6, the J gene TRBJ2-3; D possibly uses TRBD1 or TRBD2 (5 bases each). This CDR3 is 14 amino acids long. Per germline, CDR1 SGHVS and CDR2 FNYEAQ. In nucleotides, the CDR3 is TGTGCCTGCAGCTTAGAAGGGACCACCCATACGCAGTATTTT. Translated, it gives CACSLEGTTHTQYF.

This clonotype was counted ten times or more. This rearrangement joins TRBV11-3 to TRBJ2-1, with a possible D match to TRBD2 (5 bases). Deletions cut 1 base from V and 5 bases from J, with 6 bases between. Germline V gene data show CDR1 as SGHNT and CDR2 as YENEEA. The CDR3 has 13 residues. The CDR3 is CASSLAADNEQFF. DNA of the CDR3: TGTGCCAGCAGCTTAGCAGCGGACAATGAGCAGTTCTTC.

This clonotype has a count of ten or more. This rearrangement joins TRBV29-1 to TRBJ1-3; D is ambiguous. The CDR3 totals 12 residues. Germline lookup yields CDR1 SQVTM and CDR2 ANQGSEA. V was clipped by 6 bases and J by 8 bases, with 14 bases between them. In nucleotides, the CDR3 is TGCAGCGTCGTGGGCCCTGGGGACACCATATATTTT. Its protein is CSVVGPGDTIYF.

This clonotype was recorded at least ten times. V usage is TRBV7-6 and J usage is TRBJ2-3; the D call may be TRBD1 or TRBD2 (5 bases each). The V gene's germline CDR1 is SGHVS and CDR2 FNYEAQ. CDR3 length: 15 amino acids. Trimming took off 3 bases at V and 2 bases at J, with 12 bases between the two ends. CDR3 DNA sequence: TGTGCCAGCAGCTTCCGGGACCCGGCCACAGATACGCAGTATTTT. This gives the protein CASSFRDPATDTQYF. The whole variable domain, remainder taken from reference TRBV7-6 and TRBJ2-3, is GAGVSQSPRYKVTKRGQDVALRCDPISGHVSLYWYRQALGQGPEFLTYFNYEAQQDKSGLPNDRFSAERPEGSISTLTIQRTEQRDSAMYRCASSFRDPATDTQYFGPGTRLTVL.

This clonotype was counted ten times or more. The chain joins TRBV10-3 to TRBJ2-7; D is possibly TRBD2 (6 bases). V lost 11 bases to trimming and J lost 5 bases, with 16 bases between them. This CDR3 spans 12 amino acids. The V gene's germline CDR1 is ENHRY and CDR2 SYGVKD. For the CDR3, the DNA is TGTGCCGGAGGGACCCAGGTGAACGAGCAGTACTTC. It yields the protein CAGGTQVNEQYF.